This T cell receptor (beta chain) emerged from a study of PD-1 blockade in mismatch repair-deficient tumors (dated by TCRdb to about 2017). Concerning the study at large: Between late 2013 and 2016, 80 to 90 consecutive patients with some 11 mismatch repair-deficient cancer types, all previously treated and progressing, were enrolled in the trial. Deep sequencing of TCR CDR3 regions was used to track tumor-associated T cell clones in peripheral blood of patients responding to PD-1 blockade.

V loses 2 bases, J loses 3 bases, and the germline ends lie 11 bases apart. CDR3 length: 15 amino acids, cysteine to phenylalanine. The entry retains the CDR3 DNA only, 45 bases that are in frame from base 1. As encoded in the germline V gene (reference sequence), CDR1 is LNHDA while CDR2 is SQIVND. On this clone itself: Its antigen target is currently unknown. No base-level quality is on record; no much larger clone is a single base apart.

For every enrolled patient, mismatch repair deficiency was confirmed by either polymerase chain reaction or immunohistochemistry. TCR sequencing was carried out for a few patients who responded to pembrolizumab therapy. The phase II trial prospectively evaluated PD-1 blockade with pembrolizumab in advanced mismatch repair-deficient cancers, independent of tissue of origin. Peripheral blood T cell samples were serially collected before and at multiple times after PD-1 blockade was started. Blood sampling time points were reported as weeks after the first dose of pembrolizumab. What the authors observed across the whole study: Tumor-resident clones, often undetectable in blood before treatment, expanded rapidly after pembrolizumab and then contracted, generally before radiologic responses.

The receptor library was made with the immunoSEQ multiplex PCR assay. This is the immuneACCESS table as TCRdb keeps it, with only in-frame sequences that have V and J called. A part of the clones is gone; compared with another copy, unresolved V genes explain less than half, and the rest is unexplained. The sample contains approximately 130,000 clones, 86% of them found a single time. The ten largest clones add up to roughly 13% of the sample. The chain joins TRBV19 to TRBJ2-1; there is no confident call for the D gene. The sample was peripheral blood, taken 44 weeks after starting pembrolizumab. The sequence was collected from an adult with mismatch repair-deficient cancer. CDR3 sequence: CASSITPRFYNEQFF. Read as DNA, the sequence is TGTGCCAGTAGTATAACCCCACGCTTCTACAATGAGCAGTTCTTC.